Listed below are T cell receptor beta chains from one sample, sequenced in a study of blood T cell repertoires in COVID-19. The assay was immunoSEQ multiplex PCR, and TCRdb's table has in-frame clones only and misses some. The sample includes a few hundred thousand clones, 85% to 90% of them seen just once. The sample consisted of peripheral blood. These receptor sequences come from a woman aged 40-49 years who had recovered from COVID-19. Both conserved end residues are part of each CDR3. A D gene is named only where the DNA matches it firmly. The listing skips clone size in some rows; elsewhere it reads once, few, many or a size class.

v_gene	j_gene	d_gene	abundance	CDR3nt	CDR3aa
TRBV30	TRBJ1-1	TRBD1	.	TGTGCCTGGGACAGGGGATCGAGGGACACTGAAGCTTTCTTT	CAWDRGSRDTEAFF
TRBV2	TRBJ1-4	.	.	TGTGCCAGCAGCACAGGTATAAATGAAAAACTGTTTTTT	CASSTGINEKLFF
TRBV11-3	TRBJ2-5	.	.	TGTGCCAGCAGCTTAAGGGGGAATGCGGCTGGGGGAGAGACCCAGTACTTC	CASSLRGNAAGGETQYF
TRBV5-6	TRBJ2-5	TRBD1	.	TGTGCCAGCAGCTCCGGACAGGGGGCGAGTGGGACCCAGTACTTC	CASSSGQGASGTQYF
TRBV7-9	TRBJ1-3	.	.	TGTGCCAGCAGCCGGGGGATCTCTGGAAACACCATATATTTT	CASSRGISGNTIYF
TRBV5-1	TRBJ1-1	.	once	TGCGCCAGCATTGGCGGAAACACTGAAGCTTTCTTT	CASIGGNTEAFF
TRBV9	TRBJ2-3	.	.	TGTGCCAGCAGCGTAGGTACACCCAACACAGATACGCAGTATTTT	CASSVGTPNTDTQYF
TRBV5-1	TRBJ2-3	TRBD1	.	TGCGCCAGCAGCTTGTTGACAGGGGTCCCCCCAGATACGCAGTATTTT	CASSLLTGVPPDTQYF
TRBV6-1	TRBJ1-2	.	.	TGTGCCAGCAGTGAGTCGAGATGGAACTATGGCTACACCTTC	CASSESRWNYGYTF
TRBV5-6	TRBJ2-1	TRBD2	.	TGTGCCAGCAGCTTGTTCGCCGGGACTAGCGGGATTTATGAGCAGTTCTTC	CASSLFAGTSGIYEQFF
TRBV28	TRBJ2-7	.	.	TGTGCCAGCAGTTTTAGCTCCTACGAGCAGTACTTC	CASSFSSYEQYF
TRBV5-1	TRBJ2-1	.	.	TGCGCCAGCAGCTTGTGGGGAGAACTCAATGAGCAGTTCTTC	CASSLWGELNEQFF
TRBV11-3	TRBJ2-1	TRBD2	once	TGTGCCAGCAGGAGGACTAGCGGCTACAATGAGCAGTTCTTC	CASRRTSGYNEQFF
TRBV2	TRBJ1-4	TRBD1	.	TGTGCCAGCAGTTTAATACAGGGGAAGGGTGAAAAACTGTTTTTT	CASSLIQGKGEKLFF
TRBV28	TRBJ1-6	TRBD1	once	TGTGCCAGCAGCCAGGGTCGGGCAGGGGGTTCTTCACCCCTCCACTTT	CASSQGRAGGSSPLHF
TRBV28	TRBJ2-1	TRBD1	.	TGTGCCAGCGGGACAGTTTACAATGAGCAGTTCTTC	CASGTVYNEQFF
TRBV10-3	TRBJ1-1	.	.	TGTGCCACGCAGGGGAACACTGAAGCTTTCTTT	CATQGNTEAFF
TRBV5-6	TRBJ2-2	.	.	TGTGCCAGCAGTCGTAGGGAGCTGTTTTTT	CASSRRELFF
TRBV7-9	TRBJ1-1	.	.	TGTGCCAGCAGCTTTGTTGGCGGGAAGAACACTGAAGCTTTCTTT	CASSFVGGKNTEAFF
TRBV5-1	TRBJ2-3	.	.	TGCGCCAGCAGCTTGGACAGGAGCACAGATACGCAGTATTTT	CASSLDRSTDTQYF
TRBV5-1	TRBJ1-5	.	few	TGCGCCAGCAGCTACAGCCCCAATCAGCCCCAGCATTTT	CASSYSPNQPQHF
TRBV6-5	TRBJ1-5	.	.	TGTGCCAGCAGTCCAAGACAGGACCCACCGCCCCAGCATTTT	CASSPRQDPPPQHF
TRBV5-4	TRBJ1-1	.	.	TGTGCCAGCAGCAGCGGGGGGAGCGCTTTCTTT	CASSSGGSAFF
TRBV6-2/TRBV6-3	TRBJ1-1	.	.	TGTGCCAGCAGTGGTGGACAGACGAACACTGAAGCTTTCTTT	CASSGGQTNTEAFF
TRBV28	TRBJ2-5	.	.	TGTGCCAGCAGTAACTCCGCGAGGCAAGAGACCCAGTACTTC	CASSNSARQETQYF
TRBV6-2/TRBV6-3	TRBJ2-5	TRBD2	.	TGTGCCAGCAGGCCTGTGTTATTGGTGGCGGGAGGGCCTTGGTTTGAGACCCAGTACTTC	CASRPVLLVAGGPWFETQYF
TRBV7-9	TRBJ1-3	TRBD1	.	TGTGCCAGCAGGGGGCCCGGGACAGCTGGAAACACCATATATTTT	CASRGPGTAGNTIYF